These 14 T cell receptor beta chains originate from one sample sequenced in a study of regulatory T cells in long-lasting Graves disease. The time point denotes: newly diagnosed GD, antithyroid drugs for less than 3 months. The TCR library was prepared using RNA isolated from PBMCs. To make TCR beta libraries, researchers used iRepertoire HTBI primers and Arm-PCR of CDR3 regions. TCRdb re-derived calls from the multiplex PCR reads in MiXCR, one entry per CDR3 protein. The sample shows under 800,000 distinct CDR3 sequences, less than 20% of them seen only once. The sample also formed part of further work on T cells in Graves' hyperthyroidism and ophthalmopathy.

Material: peripheral blood mononuclear cells (PBMCs), obtained at new diagnosis, from a patient treated with antithyroid drugs. Source of these receptors: a woman aged 30 to 39 with Graves disease.

Only a few counts were recorded for this clonotype. The chain links TRBV28 to TRBJ1-4; D might be TRBD1 (6 bases). Germline loops: CDR1 MDHEN, CDR2 SYDVKM. V was cut by 6 bases and J by 1 base, with 12 bases left in between. The CDR3 runs to 15 residues. CDR3 sequence reads: CASSPPTGTNEKLFF. In DNA form, the CDR3 reads TGTGCCAGCAGCCCACCGACAGGAACTAATGAAAAACTGTTTTTT.

This clonotype has at least ten counts. The gene calls are TRBV30 and TRBJ1-4; possible D gene TRBD1, 6 bases. The germline gives CDR1 GTSNPN, CDR2 SVGIG (reference sequence). Trimming stripped 5 bases from V and 3 bases from J, with 13 bases between. CDR3 length: 14 amino acids. The CDR3 coding sequence is TGTGCCTGGGGACCAGGGGCTTCTAATGAAAAACTGTTTTTT. It codes for CAWGPGASNEKLFF.

In its sample, this clonotype was seen many times. The chain uses TRBV2 and TRBJ1-2, with D possibly TRBD1 on 5 matching bases. CDR1 is SNHLY and CDR2 is FYNNEI in the germline V gene. V lost 5 bases to trimming and J lost 4 bases, with 17 bases between them. This CDR3 has 15 residues. CDR3 sequence (DNA): TGTGCCAGCAGTACTGACGTAAAAAGGGGCTATGGCTACACCTTC. Protein product: CASSTDVKRGYGYTF.

This clonotype was picked up many times. The chain recombines TRBV6-1 with TRBJ2-7; 7 bases agree with TRBD1. Germline V gene sequence: CDR1 MNHNS, CDR2 SASEGT. With 4 bases clipped from V and 2 bases from J, the junction kept 8 bases outside the gene matches. This CDR3 contains 15 residues. CDR3 amino acids: CASSGSGQLTYEQYF. The CDR3 region has the DNA TGTGCCAGCAGTGGTTCGGGACAGCTGACCTACGAGCAGTACTTC.

This chain connects TRBV3-1 to TRBJ2-7; possibly TRBD1 for D (5 bases). Germline-derived CDR1 and CDR2 are LGHDT and YNNKEL (reference sequence). The CDR3 has 15 amino acids. V was cut by 1 base and J by 4 bases, with 14 bases left in between. The CDR3 reads CASSQGDTGKYEQYF. Here the CDR3 DNA reads TGTGCCAGCAGCCAAGGGGATACAGGAAAGTACGAGCAGTACTTC.

In this sample, this clonotype turned up many times. The chain is built from TRBV20-1 and TRBJ1-5; the match to TRBD1 covers 11 bases. Germline V lookup: CDR1 DFQATT, CDR2 SNEGSKA (reference sequence). After removal of 5 bases from V and 0 bases from J, the junction contained 9 bases not matched to a gene. The length of the CDR3 is 17 residues. CDR3 region: CSAPGQGGFYSNQPQHF. The CDR3 DNA is TGCAGTGCTCCGGGACAGGGGGGCTTTTATAGCAATCAGCCCCAGCATTTT.

This clonotype was picked up many times. This sequence joins TRBV28 and TRBJ1-2; weak D call: TRBD1 (6 bases). The CDR3 has 15 amino acids. CDR1 and CDR2 (germline): MDHEN, SYDVKM. The V end lost 6 bases, the J end lost 6 bases, and 20 bases lay between the germline ends. CDR3 loop: CASRIPGTISDGYTF. The CDR3 DNA is TGTGCCAGCAGGATTCCCGGGACAATTTCAGATGGCTACACCTTC.

A few counts support this clonotype. This chain links TRBV20-1 with TRBJ1-4; 10 bases align to TRBD1. Germline V gene lookup returns CDR1 DFQATT and CDR2 SNEGSKA (reference sequence). The CDR3 length is 14 residues. CDR3 bases: TGCAGCCTGGCGGACGGGACAGGGGATGAAAAACTGTTTTTT. Protein: CSLADGTGDEKLFF.

The sample holds many counts of this clonotype. The rearrangement links TRBV2 to TRBJ2-3, with no clear D. The germline V gene has CDR1 SNHLY and CDR2 FYNNEI. V was shortened by 7 bases and J by 2 bases, with 7 bases between the two germline ends. The CDR3 runs to 12 residues. In DNA, the CDR3 is TGTGCCAGCAACGGAGACACAGATACGCAGTATTTT. This sequence encodes CASNGDTDTQYF.

This sequence joins TRBV28 and TRBJ1-2; D might be TRBD1 (6 bases). This CDR3 is 15 amino acids long. The germline gives CDR1 MDHEN, CDR2 SYDVKM. Trimming removed 3 bases from V and 6 bases from J, with 17 bases in between. The CDR3 nucleotides are TGTGCCAGCAGTTTTGGGGGCAGGGGAGGGAATGGCTACACCTTC. Translation gives CASSFGGRGGNGYTF.

For this clonotype: A clone one base away is much larger, so this may be a read error. This chain connects TRBV3-1 to TRBJ1-2; 7 bases align to TRBD1. Germline assignment: CDR1 LGHDT and CDR2 YNNKEL (reference sequence). The CDR3 runs 16 residues. The CDR3 protein is CASSQGDRRANCGYTF. In DNA, the CDR3 is TGTGCCAGCAGCCAAGGGGACAGACGGGCTAACTGTGGCTACACCTTC.

Many counts were recorded for this clonotype. The chain combines TRBV12-3 or TRBV12-4 with TRBJ1-1, with D uncertain. CDR3 length: 13 amino acids. V gave up 5 bases and J gave up 0 bases, with 7 bases separating them. The CDR3 here is CASSPVMNTEAFF. In DNA form, the CDR3 reads TGTGCCAGCAGTCCTGTAATGAACACTGAAGCTTTCTTT.

This clonotype appeared many times. The chain is built from TRBV3-1 and TRBJ2-7, with TRBD2 matching 9 bases. The trim removed 3 bases at V and 5 bases at J, leaving 5 bases unmatched. This CDR3 has 14 amino acids. Germline lookup yields CDR1 LGHDT and CDR2 YNNKEL (reference sequence). The CDR3 nucleotides read TGTGCCAGCAGCCAGCGGGAGGGTCTTAACGAGCAGTACTTC. The encoded protein is CASSQREGLNEQYF.

This clonotype was detected many times. V usage is TRBV6-5 and J usage is TRBJ2-2, with 7 nucleotides matching TRBD2. From germline, CDR1 is MNHEY and CDR2 SVGAGI. Trimming at V came to 2 bases and at J to 4 bases, leaving 7 bases not matched to a gene. The CDR3 has 16 amino acids. CDR3 in amino acids: CASSYRSGTSTGELFF. Here the CDR3 DNA reads TGTGCCAGCAGTTACCGGAGCGGGACCAGCACCGGGGAGCTGTTTTTT.